One and the same sample provided the 4 T cell receptor beta chains below, sequenced in a study of T cell responses to AZD1222 COVID-19 vaccine. The assay was immunoSEQ multiplex PCR, and TCRdb's table has in-frame clones only and misses some. Here the sample spans 90,000 to 120,000 clones, approximately 92% being singletons. The material was peripheral blood, obtained 28 days after the second AZD1222 dose. Receptor source: an adult who received the AZD1222 COVID-19 vaccine.

The chain uses TRBV5-4 and TRBJ1-1, with 7 bases identical to TRBD1. Germline V lookup: CDR1 SGHNT, CDR2 YYREEE (reference sequence). The CDR3 runs 17 residues. Trimming at V came to 4 bases and at J to 1 base, leaving 13 bases not matched to a gene. The CDR3 nucleotides are TGTGCCAGCAGCCTTTTAGTGCGACAGGGTTCGAACACTGAAGCTTTCTTT. As protein: CASSLLVRQGSNTEAFF. Full variable domain (remainder filled in from reference TRBV5-4 and TRBJ1-1): ETGVTQSPTHLIKTRGQQVTLRCSSQSGHNTVSWYQQALGQGPQFIFQYYREEENGRGNFPPRFSGLQFPNYSSELNVNALELDDSALYLCASSLLVRQGSNTEAFFGQGTRLTVV.

The chain recombines TRBV19 with TRBJ1-5, with 10 bases matching TRBD1. Germline V gene lookup returns CDR1 LNHDA and CDR2 SQIVND (reference sequence). After removal of 9 bases from V and 7 bases from J, the junction contained 9 bases not matched to a gene. The CDR3 contains 14 residues. In DNA form, the CDR3 reads TGTGCCAGCCAACGGGACAGGGGCTTACAGCCCCAGCATTTT. Encoded protein: CASQRDRGLQPQHF.

In this sample, this clone turned up a few times. This chain joins TRBV7-2 and TRBJ2-7; no clear D gene. V lost 5 bases to trimming and J lost 3 bases, with 8 bases between them. CDR1 and CDR2 (germline): SGHTA, FQGNSA. This CDR3 spans 12 amino acids. The CDR3 loop reads CASSVGGYEQYF. The CDR3, as DNA: TGTGCCAGCAGCGTCGGTGGCTACGAGCAGTACTTC.

The chain has TRBV18 and TRBJ1-1; D gene ambiguous. The CDR3 is made up of 13 amino acids. CDR1 is KGHSH, CDR2 LQKENI, per germline. The V and J ends lost 6 bases and 2 bases respectively, with 10 bases between them. Here the CDR3 reads CASSEGPNTEAFF. Here the CDR3 DNA reads TGTGCCAGCTCCGAAGGGCCTAACACTGAAGCTTTCTTT.